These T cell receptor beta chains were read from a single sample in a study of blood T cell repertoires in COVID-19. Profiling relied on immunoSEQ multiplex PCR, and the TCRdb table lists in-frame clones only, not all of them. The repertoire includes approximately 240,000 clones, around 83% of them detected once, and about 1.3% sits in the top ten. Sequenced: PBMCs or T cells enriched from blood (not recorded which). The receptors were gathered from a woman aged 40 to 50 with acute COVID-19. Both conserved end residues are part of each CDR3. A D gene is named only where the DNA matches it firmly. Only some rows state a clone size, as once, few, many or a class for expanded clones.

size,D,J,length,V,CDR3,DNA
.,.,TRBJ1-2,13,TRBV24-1,CATSETSNYGYTF,TGTGCCACCAGTGAGACAAGCAACTATGGCTACACCTTC
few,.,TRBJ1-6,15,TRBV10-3,CAISEAGVDNSPLHF,TGTGCCATCAGTGAGGCAGGGGTCGATAATTCACCCCTCCACTTT
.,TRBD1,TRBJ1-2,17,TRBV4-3,CASSQGNLGAGGGGYTF,TGCGCCAGCAGCCAAGGCAACCTCGGGGCAGGGGGAGGTGGCTACACCTTC
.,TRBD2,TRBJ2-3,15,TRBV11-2,CASSVGLAGADTQYF,TGTGCCAGCAGCGTAGGACTAGCGGGGGCAGATACGCAGTATTTT
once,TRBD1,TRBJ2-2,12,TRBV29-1,CSVDTGGGELFF,TGCAGCGTTGATACAGGGGGCGGGGAGCTGTTTTTT
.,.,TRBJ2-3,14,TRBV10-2,CASRDYTSTDTQYF,TGCGCCAGCAGGGACTATACTAGCACAGATACGCAGTATTTT
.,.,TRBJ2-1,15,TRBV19,CASREGALNYNEQFF,TGTGCCAGTAGGGAGGGGGCTTTGAATTACAATGAGCAGTTCTTC
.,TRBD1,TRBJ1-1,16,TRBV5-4,CASSFLNRGRNTEAFF,TGTGCCAGCAGCTTTTTAAACAGGGGGCGAAACACTGAAGCTTTCTTT
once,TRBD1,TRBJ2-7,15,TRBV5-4,CASSSPAGGGYEQYF,TGTGCCAGCAGCTCCCCGGCAGGGGGTGGGTACGAGCAGTACTTC
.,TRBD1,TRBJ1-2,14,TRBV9,CASSTASGGGGYTF,TGTGCCAGCAGCACAGCCTCAGGGGGTGGTGGCTACACCTTC
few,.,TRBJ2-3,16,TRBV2,CASRSPGLGVTDTQYF,TGTGCCAGCAGGAGTCCGGGACTCGGTGTCACAGATACGCAGTATTTT
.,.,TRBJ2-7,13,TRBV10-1,CASSESVLRGQYF,TGCGCCAGCAGTGAGTCCGTCCTTCGAGGGCAGTACTTC
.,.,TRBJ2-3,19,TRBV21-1,CASSIPGQGGGRGSDTQYF,TGTGCCAGCAGCATACCGGGACAGGGTGGCGGGAGAGGTTCAGATACGCAGTATTTT
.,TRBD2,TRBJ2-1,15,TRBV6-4,CASAGASGGADEQFF,TGTGCCAGCGCTGGAGCTAGCGGGGGGGCCGATGAGCAGTTCTTC
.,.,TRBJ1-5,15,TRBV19,CASSIDPRGNQPQHF,TGTGCCAGTAGTATAGACCCCCGGGGCAATCAGCCCCAGCATTTT
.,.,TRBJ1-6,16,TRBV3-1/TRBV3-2,CASSQSSSGYNSPLHF,TGTGCCAGCAGCCAATCTTCCAGTGGCTATAATTCACCCCTCCACTTT
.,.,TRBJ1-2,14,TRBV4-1,CASSQAGQNYGYTF,TGCGCCAGCAGCCAAGCGGGTCAGAACTATGGCTACACCTTC
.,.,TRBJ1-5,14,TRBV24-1,CATSVAQSNQPQHF,TGTGCCACCAGTGTTGCCCAGTCGAATCAGCCCCAGCATTTT
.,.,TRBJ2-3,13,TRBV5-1,CASRRIAADTQYF,TGCGCCAGCAGACGGATAGCGGCAGATACGCAGTATTTT
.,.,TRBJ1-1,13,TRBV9,CASRGQGYTEAFF,TGTGCCAGCAGGGGCCAGGGATACACTGAAGCTTTCTTT
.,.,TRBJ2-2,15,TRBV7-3,CASRNGGARGGELFF,TGTGCCAGCAGGAACGGGGGAGCACGTGGCGGGGAGCTGTTTTTT
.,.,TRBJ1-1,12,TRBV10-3,CAISDSRREAFF,TGTGCCATCAGTGATTCGCGTCGGGAAGCTTTCTTT
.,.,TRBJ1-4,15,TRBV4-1,CASSQRGGFNEKLFF,TGCGCCAGCAGCCAAAGGGGGGGGTTTAATGAAAAACTGTTTTTT
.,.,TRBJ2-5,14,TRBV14,CASSRVLGQETQYF,TGTGCCAGCAGCCGCGTACTAGGTCAAGAGACCCAGTACTTC
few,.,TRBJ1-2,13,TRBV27,CASTHFAGDGYTF,TGTGCCAGCACCCATTTTGCAGGGGATGGCTACACCTTC
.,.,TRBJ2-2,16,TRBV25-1,CASSGTGGGAPGELFF,TGTGCCAGCAGTGGCACCGGAGGGGGGGCGCCCGGGGAGCTGTTTTTT
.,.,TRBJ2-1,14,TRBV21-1,CASSKAGQGSEQFF,TGTGCCAGCAGCAAAGCCGGACAGGGGAGTGAGCAGTTCTTC
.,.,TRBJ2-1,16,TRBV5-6,CASSALGTRAYNEQFF,TGTGCCAGCAGCGCACTCGGGACTCGCGCGTACAATGAGCAGTTCTTC
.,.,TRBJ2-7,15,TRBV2,CASSTKQLSSYEQYF,TGTGCCAGCAGTACGAAACAATTGTCCTCCTACGAGCAGTACTTC
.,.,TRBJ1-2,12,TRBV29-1,CSVERGLGGYTF,TGCAGCGTTGAAAGGGGATTAGGCGGCTACACCTTC
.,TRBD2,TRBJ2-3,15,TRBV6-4,CASSLTSGGTDTQYF,TGTGCCAGCAGCCTGACTAGCGGAGGCACAGATACGCAGTATTTT
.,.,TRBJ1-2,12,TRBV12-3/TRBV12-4,CASSHTADGYTF,TGTGCCAGCAGTCACACAGCTGATGGCTACACCTTC
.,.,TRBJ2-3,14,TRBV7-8,CASSPLGALDTQYF,TGTGCCAGCAGCCCCTTGGGAGCTCTGGATACGCAGTATTTT
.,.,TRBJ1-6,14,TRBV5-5,CASSLGQAHSPLHF,TGTGCCAGCAGCTTGGGACAGGCCCATTCACCCCTCCACTTT
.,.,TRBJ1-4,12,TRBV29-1,CSVRTPNEKLFF,TGCAGCGTGCGTACTCCTAATGAAAAACTGTTTTTT
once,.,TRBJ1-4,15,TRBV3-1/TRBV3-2,CASSQDRSLNEKLFF,TGTGCCAGCAGCCAAGATCGGTCATTGAATGAAAAACTGTTTTTT
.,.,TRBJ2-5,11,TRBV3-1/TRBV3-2,CASSLRETQYF,TGTGCCAGCAGCCTCCGGGAGACCCAGTACTTC
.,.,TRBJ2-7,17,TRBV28,CASSLSTVKWGVYEQYF,TGTGCCAGCAGTTTATCCACGGTTAAGTGGGGGGTTTACGAGCAGTACTTC
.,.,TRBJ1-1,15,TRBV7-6,CASSLDARQNTEAFF,TGTGCCAGCAGCTTAGATGCCAGGCAGAACACTGAAGCTTTCTTT
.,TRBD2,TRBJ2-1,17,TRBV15,CATSREGTSGTYNEQFF,TGTGCCACCAGCAGAGAAGGGACTAGCGGGACCTACAATGAGCAGTTCTTC
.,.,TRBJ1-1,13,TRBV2,CASSGTGYTEAFF,TGTGCCAGCAGTGGAACAGGTTACACTGAAGCTTTCTTT
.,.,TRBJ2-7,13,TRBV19,CASSIAGNYEQYF,TGTGCCAGTAGTATTGCAGGGAACTACGAGCAGTACTTC
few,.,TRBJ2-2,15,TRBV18,CASSPPLEGNWELFF,TGTGCCAGCTCACCACCGTTAGAGGGAAACTGGGAGCTGTTTTTT
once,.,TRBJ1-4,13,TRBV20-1,CSASQGRDEKLFF,TGCAGTGCTAGTCAGGGTAGGGATGAAAAACTGTTTTTT
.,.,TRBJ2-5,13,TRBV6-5,CASSYQGGETQYF,TGTGCCAGCAGTTACCAGGGGGGTGAGACCCAGTACTTC
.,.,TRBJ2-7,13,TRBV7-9,CASSLESRPKQYF,TGTGCCAGCAGCTTAGAATCTAGGCCTAAGCAGTACTTC
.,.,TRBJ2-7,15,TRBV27,CASSLGFGSSYEQYF,TGTGCCAGCAGTTTAGGGTTCGGGTCCTCCTACGAGCAGTACTTC
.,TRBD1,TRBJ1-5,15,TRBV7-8,CASSLGGQGNQPQHF,TGTGCCAGCAGCTTAGGGGGACAGGGGAATCAGCCCCAGCATTTT
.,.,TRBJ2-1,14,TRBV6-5,CASNRQGTYNEQFF,TGTGCCAGCAATCGTCAGGGTACCTACAATGAGCAGTTCTTC
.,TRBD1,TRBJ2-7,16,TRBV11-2,CASSGGVSGQAYEQYF,TGTGCCAGCAGCGGTGGGGTATCGGGACAGGCCTACGAGCAGTACTTC
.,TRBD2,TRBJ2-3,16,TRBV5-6,CASSRLASGSTDTQYF,TGTGCCAGCAGTCGCCTGGCTAGCGGGAGCACAGATACGCAGTATTTT
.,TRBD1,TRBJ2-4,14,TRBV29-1,CSVGSGQGANIQYF,TGCAGCGTCGGTTCAGGACAGGGGGCTAACATTCAGTACTTC
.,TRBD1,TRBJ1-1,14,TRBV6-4,CASRMDRGVTEAFF,TGTGCCAGCAGGATGGACAGGGGCGTGACTGAAGCTTTCTTT
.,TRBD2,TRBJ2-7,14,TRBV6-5,CAVQLGGGSYEQYF,TGTGCCGTCCAGTTGGGGGGGGGCTCCTACGAGCAGTACTTC
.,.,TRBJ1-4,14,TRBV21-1,CASSGARNNEKLFF,TGTGCCAGCAGCGGGGCCAGGAATAATGAAAAACTGTTTTTT
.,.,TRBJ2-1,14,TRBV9,CASSSAGSYNEQFF,TGTGCCAGCAGCTCGGCGGGCTCCTACAATGAGCAGTTCTTC
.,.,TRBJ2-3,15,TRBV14,CASSQFYRSTDTQYF,TGTGCCAGCAGCCAATTTTACAGGAGCACAGATACGCAGTATTTT